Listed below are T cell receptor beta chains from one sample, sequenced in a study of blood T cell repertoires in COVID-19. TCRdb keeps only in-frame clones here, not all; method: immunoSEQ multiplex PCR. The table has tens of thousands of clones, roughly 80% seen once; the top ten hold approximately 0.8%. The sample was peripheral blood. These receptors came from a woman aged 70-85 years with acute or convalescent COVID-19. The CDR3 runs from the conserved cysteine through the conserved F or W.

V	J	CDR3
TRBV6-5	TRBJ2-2	CASSPGQNTGELFF
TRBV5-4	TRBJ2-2	CASSLAGTVNTGELFF
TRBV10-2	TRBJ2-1	CASRGPPIRSYNEQFF
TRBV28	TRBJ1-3	CASSLFGRGGNTIYF
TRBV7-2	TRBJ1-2	CASSLSQFAGSYGYTF
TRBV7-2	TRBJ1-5	CASSLAYGGGQPQHF
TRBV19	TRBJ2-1	CASSIRSGQYNEQFF
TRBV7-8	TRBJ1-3	CASSLEADGGTGNTIYF
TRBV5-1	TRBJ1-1	CASSLGGADTEAFF
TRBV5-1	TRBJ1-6	CASSLRGRGADSPLHF
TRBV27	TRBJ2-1	CARWLAGPQGEQFF
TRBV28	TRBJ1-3	CASSLDRVPGNTIYF
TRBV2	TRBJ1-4	CASSDGPATGRATNEKLFF
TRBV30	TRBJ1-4	CAWSMTGSSEKLFF
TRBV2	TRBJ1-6	CASRTGDSSPLHF
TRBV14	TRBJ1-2	CASSQTGGANYGYTF